These T cell receptor beta chains were read from a single sample in a study of blood T cell repertoires in COVID-19. TCRdb keeps only in-frame clones here, not all; method: immunoSEQ multiplex PCR. Found here are about 250,000 clones, 80% to 90% of them singletons; the top ten hold approximately 5.9%. The sequencing sample was made of peripheral blood. The receptors stem from a man older than 75 with acute or convalescent COVID-19. Each CDR3 is given with its conserved first and last residue. Each record gives: CDR3 protein, V gene, J gene.

CDR3aa: CASSQGGGGTGELFF
v_gene: TRBV3-1/TRBV3-2
j_gene: TRBJ2-2

CDR3aa: CASSPRTGDTGELFF
v_gene: TRBV11-3
j_gene: TRBJ2-2

CDR3aa: CASSILGQGVGEQFF
v_gene: TRBV19
j_gene: TRBJ2-1

CDR3aa: CASSTQGQDNSPLHF
v_gene: TRBV3-1/TRBV3-2
j_gene: TRBJ1-6

CDR3aa: CASRSTSGAQETQYF
v_gene: TRBV6-5
j_gene: TRBJ2-5

CDR3aa: CASKEGTAEKLFF
v_gene: TRBV19
j_gene: TRBJ1-4

CDR3aa: CASSYSFGNTEAFF
v_gene: TRBV6-2/TRBV6-3
j_gene: TRBJ1-1

CDR3aa: CSVWAPGNTEAFF
v_gene: TRBV29-1
j_gene: TRBJ1-1

CDR3aa: CASSQGTGVRYEQYF
v_gene: TRBV4-1
j_gene: TRBJ2-7

CDR3aa: CASSLRKRAYNEQFF
v_gene: TRBV28
j_gene: TRBJ2-1

CDR3aa: CASSLTEYQETQYF
v_gene: TRBV5-1
j_gene: TRBJ2-5

CDR3aa: CASSPPQENRNEQFF
v_gene: TRBV18
j_gene: TRBJ2-1

CDR3aa: CASSLQGGDSYEQYF
v_gene: TRBV18
j_gene: TRBJ2-7

CDR3aa: CASSLGFALLRENTEAFF
v_gene: TRBV5-1
j_gene: TRBJ1-1

CDR3aa: CASSSDSVDEQYF
v_gene: TRBV6-5
j_gene: TRBJ2-7

CDR3aa: CASSPGTGGLGGYTF
v_gene: TRBV28
j_gene: TRBJ1-2

CDR3aa: CASSRLDRGNYGYTF
v_gene: TRBV3-1/TRBV3-2
j_gene: TRBJ1-2

CDR3aa: CATQGISNQPQHF
v_gene: TRBV15
j_gene: TRBJ1-5

CDR3aa: CASSAQGGGQETQYF
v_gene: TRBV25-1
j_gene: TRBJ2-5

CDR3aa: CASSSSLGGYGYTF
v_gene: TRBV28
j_gene: TRBJ1-2

CDR3aa: CASTSGGLDRELFF
v_gene: TRBV19
j_gene: TRBJ2-2

CDR3aa: CASSRQGGGYTF
v_gene: TRBV28
j_gene: TRBJ1-2

CDR3aa: CSVATGTGGHGELFF
v_gene: TRBV29-1
j_gene: TRBJ2-2

CDR3aa: CASSTRLAGGPRTDTQYF
v_gene: TRBV7-9
j_gene: TRBJ2-3

CDR3aa: CASGKDRFYSGANVLTF
v_gene: TRBV2
j_gene: TRBJ2-6

CDR3aa: CASSPLSGGASGGELFF
v_gene: TRBV14
j_gene: TRBJ2-2

CDR3aa: CASSQIASSSYEQYF
v_gene: TRBV4-2
j_gene: TRBJ2-7

CDR3aa: CASSLSGAFPYEQYF
v_gene: TRBV7-2
j_gene: TRBJ2-7

CDR3aa: CASSELQETQYF
v_gene: TRBV2
j_gene: TRBJ2-5

CDR3aa: CASTDAGGGSDYGYTF
v_gene: TRBV7-7
j_gene: TRBJ1-2

CDR3aa: CASRTAGGSNTGELFF
v_gene: TRBV28
j_gene: TRBJ2-2

CDR3aa: CASSIVEGSGYEQYF
v_gene: TRBV19
j_gene: TRBJ2-7

CDR3aa: CASSPNRGGQPQHF
v_gene: TRBV18
j_gene: TRBJ1-5

CDR3aa: CASSPQGAYSPLHF
v_gene: TRBV7-9
j_gene: TRBJ1-6

CDR3aa: CATNRGGQPPYEQYF
v_gene: TRBV6-5
j_gene: TRBJ2-7

CDR3aa: CASSSFSGIQAYNEQFF
v_gene: TRBV6-2/TRBV6-3
j_gene: TRBJ2-1

CDR3aa: CASSADSRQYNSPLHF
v_gene: TRBV6-1
j_gene: TRBJ1-6

CDR3aa: CATSDGTAAYEQYF
v_gene: TRBV24-1
j_gene: TRBJ2-7

CDR3aa: CASSEAGSGNTIYF
v_gene: TRBV9
j_gene: TRBJ1-3

CDR3aa: CASSLGVQTARDEQFF
v_gene: TRBV5-6
j_gene: TRBJ2-1